This T cell receptor beta chain was observed in a study of blood T cell repertoires in COVID-19. For the study at large: PBMCs, B-cell-depleted T cells, or T cells provided the cDNA or gDNA that made up the material.

Methods used by the authors: Reference gene primer amplification yielded estimated nucleated cell counts. Using immunoSEQ multiplex PCR, the repertoire was profiled, and TCRdb retains in-frame clones only, with some absent. V, J and clone size derive from that table, while D and trimming were established from the DNA sequence. Here the sample spans around 170,000 clones, roughly 86% being singletons. This CDR3 comprises 13 residues. Trimming took 10 bases from V and 7 from J; bases not matched to a gene: 9. Germline V lookup: CDR1 ENHRY, CDR2 SYGVKD. The sequenced material came from peripheral blood. The chain links TRBV10-3 to TRBJ2-2, with 7 positions matching TRBD1. The sequence was collected from a woman aged 25 to 39 with active or convalescent COVID-19. The CDR3 here is CANADRANGELFF. The DNA of the CDR3 is TGTGCCAACGCCGACAGGGCGAACGGGGAGCTGTTTTTT.